This TCR beta chain was observed in a study of technical replicates of blood from a few donors. Between the trimmed V and J ends, which lost 5 bases and 2 bases, there was a span of 14 bases. The V gene's germline CDR1 is SGHTA and CDR2 FQGNSA. The CDR3 length is 15 residues. Assay used: immunoSEQ multiplex PCR; TCRdb lists only in-frame clones, some missing. The sample yields tens of thousands of clones, under 99% seen once. The sequenced sample was T cells isolated from PBMCs. The TCR comes from a human donor in good health. The chain uses TRBV7-2 and TRBJ2-3; a weak D match, TRBD1 (6 bases). DNA for the CDR3: TGTGCCAGCAGCCCCCGGGACACCCTCACAGATACGCAGTATTTT. Amino acid sequence: CASSPRDTLTDTQYF.